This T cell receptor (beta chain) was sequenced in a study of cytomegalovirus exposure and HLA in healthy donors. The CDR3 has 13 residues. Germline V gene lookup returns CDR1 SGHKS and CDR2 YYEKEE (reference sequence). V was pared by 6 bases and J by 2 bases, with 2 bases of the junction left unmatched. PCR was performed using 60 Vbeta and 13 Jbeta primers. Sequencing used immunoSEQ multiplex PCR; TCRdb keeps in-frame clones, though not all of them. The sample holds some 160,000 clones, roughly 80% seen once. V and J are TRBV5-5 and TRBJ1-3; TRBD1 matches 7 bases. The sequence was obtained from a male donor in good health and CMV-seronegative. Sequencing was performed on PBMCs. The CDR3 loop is CASKGQTGNTIYF. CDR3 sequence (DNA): TGTGCCAGCAAGGGACAGACTGGAAACACCATATATTTT.